The sequence of this T cell receptor beta chain was determined in a study of T cell changes during pregnancy in multiple sclerosis. Only in-frame clones appear in the TCRdb table, and some are missing; sequencing was by immunoSEQ multiplex PCR. The sample has approximately 50,000 clones; 80% to 95% are singletons. Per the germline V gene, CDR1 is LNHDA and CDR2 is SQIVND (reference sequence). The CDR3 length is 16 residues. V shed 5 bases, J shed 1 base, and the junction held 6 bases outside the gene matches. The clonotype was recovered from a female donor in good health, enrolled as a control in a pregnancy study. The sequencing here drew on CD4+ T cells from peripheral blood mononuclear cells, taken after pregnancy. The J gene is TRBJ2-7, the V gene TRBV19; 12 positions agree with TRBD2. As DNA, the CDR3 is TGTGCCAGTAGTCTAGCGGGAGGGCCGGGTTCCTACGAGCAGTACTTC. It codes for CASSLAGGPGSYEQYF.